This is a list of T cell receptor beta chains from one sample in a study of neoadjuvant anti-PD-1 for oral cavity cancer. TCRdb's copy holds only in-frame clones and misses some; the assay was immunoSEQ multiplex PCR. The sample consists of roughly 23,000 clones, under 55% of them appearing once. The material sequenced was tumor tissue, taken after nivolumab (anti-PD-1) treatment. Receptor source: a person aged 35-79 years with oral cavity squamous cell carcinoma. Both conserved end residues are part of each CDR3. A D gene is named only where the DNA matches it firmly. Expanded clones are given a class, and other clones once, few, many or no size at all.

v_gene	abundance	j_gene	d_gene	CDR3aa	CDR3nt
TRBV11-3	few	TRBJ2-7	-	CASSLGPDDEQYF	TGTGCCAGCAGCTTAGGCCCAGACGACGAGCAGTACTTC
TRBV7-9	medium-sized	TRBJ1-4	TRBD1	CASSPGQGVEKLFF	TGTGCCAGCAGCCCAGGACAGGGGGTGGAAAAACTGTTTTTT
TRBV6-5	-	TRBJ2-7	-	CASSLVLAYEQYF	TGTGCCAGCAGTTTAGTGCTAGCCTACGAGCAGTACTTC
TRBV6-1	-	TRBJ1-4	-	CASSIQDLNEKLFF	TGTGCCAGCAGTATACAGGACCTTAATGAAAAACTGTTTTTT
TRBV2	-	TRBJ1-3	-	CASSRQVSGGNTIYF	TGTGCCAGCAGTCGACAGGTTTCGGGGGGAAACACCATATATTTT
TRBV4-1	-	TRBJ1-2	-	CASSHPPPGHPNYGYTF	TGCGCCAGCAGCCATCCTCCCCCGGGACACCCTAACTATGGCTACACCTTC
TRBV27	-	TRBJ1-4	-	CASSLLQGIGKLFF	TGTGCCAGCAGTTTATTGCAGGGGATAGGAAAACTGTTTTTT
TRBV9	-	TRBJ1-5	-	CASARQDNQPQHF	TGTGCCAGTGCCAGACAGGACAATCAGCCCCAGCATTTT
TRBV11-3	-	TRBJ2-2	-	CASSLGPTGELFF	TGTGCCAGCAGCTTAGGGCCGACCGGGGAGCTGTTTTTT
TRBV7-9	few	TRBJ2-7	-	CASSLDGTDAYEQYF	TGTGCCAGCAGCTTAGATGGGACGGATGCCTACGAGCAGTACTTC
TRBV5-6	-	TRBJ1-6	TRBD1	CASSLGWAGGGNSPLHF	TGTGCCAGCAGCTTGGGATGGGCAGGGGGCGGAAATTCACCCCTCCACTTT
TRBV5-4	-	TRBJ2-5	-	CASSLGRRQETQYF	TGTGCCAGCAGCTTAGGACGACGACAAGAGACCCAGTACTTC
TRBV10-2	few	TRBJ2-3	-	CASSRVDTQYF	TGCGCCAGCAGTCGAGTAGATACGCAGTATTTT
TRBV9	once	TRBJ2-4	-	CASSVVGRELAKNIQYF	TGTGCCAGCAGCGTAGTTGGTAGAGAACTGGCCAAAAACATTCAGTACTTC
TRBV7-9	-	TRBJ2-5	TRBD2	CASSITSGGQETQYF	TGTGCCAGCAGCATCACTAGCGGGGGACAAGAGACCCAGTACTTC